This TCR beta chain derives from a study of blood T cell repertoires in COVID-19. Turning to the study itself: Specimens from acute and convalescent COVID-19 originated in the United States, Italy and Spain. Nucleic acid was either cDNA or gDNA, and it came from T cells, B-cell-depleted T cells, or PBMCs.

Original analysis: Reference gene primer amplification gave estimated nucleated cell counts. Measured with immunoSEQ multiplex PCR; TCRdb has only the in-frame clones, and not every one. The V and J calls and clone size are taken from that table; D and trimming were inferred from the DNA. The sample has fewer than 300,000 clones, approximately 82% seen once. The ends were cut back, 3 bases at V and 8 bases at J, with 16 bases in the middle. The CDR3 contains 14 residues. Germline CDR1 reads SNHLY; CDR2 reads FYNNEI. The rearrangement uses TRBV2 and TRBJ1-2; no definite D call. The source is a woman between 18 and 30 years old with acute or convalescent COVID-19. The sample comprised peripheral blood. DNA of the CDR3: TGTGCCAGCAGTGACTTTAGTCCATCCTACGGCTACACCTTC. This gives the protein CASSDFSPSYGYTF.